A single sample is the source of the 5 T cell receptor beta chains below, sequenced in a study of T-cell memory formation after mild COVID-19. TCRdb reanalysed the 5' RACE reads using MiXCR and keeps one entry per CDR3 protein. This repertoire shows 200,000 to 300,000 distinct CDR3 sequences, 7.5% to 10% found once; its top ten account for 20% to 25%. Sequenced: PBMCs or a T cell subset sorted from them (not recorded which). The receptors come from a man aged 18 to 30 who had mild COVID-19 (a few samples of this study predate the infection). Cell type and time point are not known.

This clonotype was found a few times. The CDR3 DNA reads as TGCAGTGCCCACCGACCAGCGGGGGACAATGAGCAGTTCTTC. Its translation is CSAHRPAGDNEQFF. The gene calls are TRBV20-1 and TRBJ2-1; TRBD2 agrees at 8 bases. The germline V gene has CDR1 DFQATT and CDR2 SNEGSKA (reference sequence). The CDR3 sequence is 14 residues long. The trim removed 6 bases at V and 5 bases at J, leaving 9 bases unmatched.

J is TRBJ2-2 and V is TRBV5-1; D gene uncertain. CDR1 is SGHRS and CDR2 is YFSETQ in the germline V gene. The germline V and J ends were trimmed by 4 bases and 0 bases, with 13 bases remaining between them. The CDR3 loop spans 16 amino acids. This CDR3 reads CASSLGPRSNTGELFF. The CDR3 DNA reads TGCGCCAGCAGCCTGGGTCCACGATCGAACACCGGGGAGCTGTTTTTT.

This clonotype was seen repeatedly, ten times or more. The CDR3 is CASSKTPVTSSTGELFF. The CDR3 DNA reads TGTGCCAGCAGCAAGACCCCCGTGACTAGCTCCACCGGGGAGCTGTTTTTT. This sequence joins TRBV7-6 and TRBJ2-2; 7 bases are a match to TRBD2. The V gene end was trimmed by 5 bases and the J gene end by 4 bases; junction bases not matched to a gene: 13. The CDR3 totals 17 residues. CDR1 and CDR2 (germline): SGHVS, FNYEAQ.

The chain combines TRBV7-9 with TRBJ2-7; D not resolved. Trimming left V 5 bases short and J 3 bases short, with 11 bases between. The CDR3 runs 13 residues. Per the germline V gene, CDR1 is SEHNR and CDR2 is FQNEAQ (reference sequence). The DNA of the CDR3 is TGTGCCAGCAGCCTCCCTAACGACTACGAGCAGTACTTC. Translation gives CASSLPNDYEQYF. Drawing the rest from reference TRBV7-9 and TRBJ2-7, the complete variable domain is DTGVSQNPRHKITKRGQNVTFRCDPISEHNRLYWYRQTLGQGPEFLTYFQNEAQLEKSRLLSDRFSAERPKGSFSTLEIQRTEQGDSAMYLCASSLPNDYEQYFGPGTRLTVT.

This clonotype was counted many times. The gene calls are TRBV29-1 and TRBJ2-5, with 8 positions matching TRBD1. The CDR3 loop spans 14 amino acids. Per germline, CDR1 SQVTM and CDR2 ANQGSEA. V was pared by 1 base and J by 3 bases, with 4 bases of the junction left unmatched. For the CDR3, the DNA is TGCAGCGTTGAAGGACAGGGGCTGGAAGAGACCCAGTACTTC. Protein product: CSVEGQGLEETQYF.